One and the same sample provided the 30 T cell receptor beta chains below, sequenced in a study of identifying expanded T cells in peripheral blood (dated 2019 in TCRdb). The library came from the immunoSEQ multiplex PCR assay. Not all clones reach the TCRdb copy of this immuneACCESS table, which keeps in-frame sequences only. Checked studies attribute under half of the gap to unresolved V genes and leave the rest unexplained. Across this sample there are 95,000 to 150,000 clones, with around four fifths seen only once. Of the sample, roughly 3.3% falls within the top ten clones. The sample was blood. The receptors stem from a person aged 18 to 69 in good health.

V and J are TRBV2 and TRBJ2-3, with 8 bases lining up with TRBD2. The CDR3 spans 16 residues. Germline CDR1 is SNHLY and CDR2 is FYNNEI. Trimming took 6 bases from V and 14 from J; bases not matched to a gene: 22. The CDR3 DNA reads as TGTGCCAGCAGAGGCTCGGGGGGGCCGTTTGCCCAACGGTGGTATTTT. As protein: CASRGSGGPFAQRWYF.

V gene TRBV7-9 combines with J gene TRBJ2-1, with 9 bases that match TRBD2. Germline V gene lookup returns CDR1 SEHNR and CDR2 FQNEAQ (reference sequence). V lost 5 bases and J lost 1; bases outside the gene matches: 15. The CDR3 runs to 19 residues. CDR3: CASSEIAGASKTSYNEQFF. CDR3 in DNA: TGTGCCAGCAGCGAGATAGCGGGGGCGTCTAAGACTTCCTACAATGAGCAGTTCTTC.

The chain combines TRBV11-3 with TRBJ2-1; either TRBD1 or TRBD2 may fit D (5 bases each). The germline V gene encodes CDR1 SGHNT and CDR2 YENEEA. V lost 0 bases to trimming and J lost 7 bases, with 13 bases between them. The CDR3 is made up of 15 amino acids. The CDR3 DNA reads TGTGCCAGCAGCTTAGATGGGACGATAAGGAATGAGCAGTTCTTC. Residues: CASSLDGTIRNEQFF.

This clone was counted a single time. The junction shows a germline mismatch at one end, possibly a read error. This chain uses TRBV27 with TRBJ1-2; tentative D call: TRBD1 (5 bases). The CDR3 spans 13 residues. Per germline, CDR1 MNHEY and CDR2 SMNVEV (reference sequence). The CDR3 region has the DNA TGTGCCAGCAGTTGGGCCGGGGCGGACCAACAATTCTTC. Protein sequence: CASSWAGADQQFF.

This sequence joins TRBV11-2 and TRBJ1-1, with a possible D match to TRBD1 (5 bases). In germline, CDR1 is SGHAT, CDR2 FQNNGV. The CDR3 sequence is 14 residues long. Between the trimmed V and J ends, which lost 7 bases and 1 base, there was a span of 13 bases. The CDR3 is CASKPGRTNTEAFF. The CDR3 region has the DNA TGTGCCAGCAAACCGGGACGCACGAACACTGAAGCTTTCTTT.

The chain's CDR3 is CASSFSNTEAFF. CDR3 DNA sequence: TGTGCCAGCAGCTTCTCGAACACTGAAGCTTTCTTT. This chain connects TRBV11-2 to TRBJ1-1; no clear D. Germline CDR1 and CDR2: SGHAT and FQNNGV. The length of the CDR3 is 12 residues. The ends were cut back, 3 bases at V and 1 base at J, with 3 bases in the middle.

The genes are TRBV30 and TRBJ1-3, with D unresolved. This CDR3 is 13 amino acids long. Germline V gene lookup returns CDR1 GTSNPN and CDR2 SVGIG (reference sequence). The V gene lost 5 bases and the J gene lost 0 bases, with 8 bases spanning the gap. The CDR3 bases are TGTGCCTGGGAGTCCTTCTCTGGAAACACCATATATTTT. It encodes CAWESFSGNTIYF.

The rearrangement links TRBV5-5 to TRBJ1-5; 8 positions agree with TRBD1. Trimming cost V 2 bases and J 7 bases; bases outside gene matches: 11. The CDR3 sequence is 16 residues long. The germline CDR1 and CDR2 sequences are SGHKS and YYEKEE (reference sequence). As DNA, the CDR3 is TGTGCCAGCAGCTTCGGAGACAGGGGCATGGTACAGCCCCAGCATTTT. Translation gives CASSFGDRGMVQPQHF. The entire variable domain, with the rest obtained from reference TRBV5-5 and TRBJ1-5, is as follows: DAGVTQSPTHLIKTRGQQVTLRCSPISGHKSVSWYQQVLGQGPQFIFQYYEKEERGRGNFPDRFSARQFPNYSSELNVNALLLGDSALYLCASSFGDRGMVQPQHFGDGTRLSIL.

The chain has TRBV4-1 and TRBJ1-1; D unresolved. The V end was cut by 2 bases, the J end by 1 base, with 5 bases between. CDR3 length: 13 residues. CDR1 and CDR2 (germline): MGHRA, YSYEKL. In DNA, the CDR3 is TGCGCCAGCAGCCAAATGGGGAACACTGAAGCTTTCTTT. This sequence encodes CASSQMGNTEAFF.

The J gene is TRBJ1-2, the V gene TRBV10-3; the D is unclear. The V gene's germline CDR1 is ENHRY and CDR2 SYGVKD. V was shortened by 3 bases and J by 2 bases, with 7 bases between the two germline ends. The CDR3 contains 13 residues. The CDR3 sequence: CAISDIKNYGYTF. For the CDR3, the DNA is TGTGCCATCAGTGATATAAAAAACTATGGCTACACCTTC.

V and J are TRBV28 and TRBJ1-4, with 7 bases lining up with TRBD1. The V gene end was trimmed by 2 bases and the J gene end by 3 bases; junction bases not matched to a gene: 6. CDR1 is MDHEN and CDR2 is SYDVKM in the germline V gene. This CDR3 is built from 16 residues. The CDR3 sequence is CASSLAGTVANEKLFF. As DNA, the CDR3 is TGTGCCAGCAGTTTAGCCGGGACAGTAGCTAATGAAAAACTGTTTTTT.

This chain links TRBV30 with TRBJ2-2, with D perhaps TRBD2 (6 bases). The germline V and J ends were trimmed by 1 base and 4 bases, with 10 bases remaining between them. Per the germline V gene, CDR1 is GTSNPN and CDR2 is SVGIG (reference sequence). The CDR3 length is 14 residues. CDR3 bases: TGTGCCTGGAGTGGTGGGGGGTTCACCGGGGAGCTGTTTTTT. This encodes CAWSGGGFTGELFF.

The CDR3 DNA sequence: TGTGCCAGCAGCCGAATTTTTTTGGGGGATCTTGGTAGCAATCAGCCCCAGCATTTT. Protein product: CASSRIFLGDLGSNQPQHF. The chain carries TRBV2 and TRBJ1-5; TRBD1 might be the D (5 bases). The CDR3 has 19 residues. Germline V gene lookup returns CDR1 SNHLY and CDR2 FYNNEI. Trimming stripped 6 bases from V and 0 bases from J, with 24 bases between. The full variable domain, rest sourced from reference TRBV2 and TRBJ1-5, is EPEVTQTPSHQVTQMGQEVILRCVPISNHLYFYWYRQILGQKVEFLVSFYNNEISEKSEIFDDQFSVERPDGSNFTLKIRSTKLEDSAMYFCASSRIFLGDLGSNQPQHFGDGTRLSIL.

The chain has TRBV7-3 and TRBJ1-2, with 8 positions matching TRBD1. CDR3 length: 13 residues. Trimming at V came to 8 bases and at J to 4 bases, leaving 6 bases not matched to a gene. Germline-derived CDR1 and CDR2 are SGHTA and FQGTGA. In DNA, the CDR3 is TGTGCCAGCTCCGACAGGGGTGGCTATGGCTACACCTTC. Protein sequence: CASSDRGGYGYTF.

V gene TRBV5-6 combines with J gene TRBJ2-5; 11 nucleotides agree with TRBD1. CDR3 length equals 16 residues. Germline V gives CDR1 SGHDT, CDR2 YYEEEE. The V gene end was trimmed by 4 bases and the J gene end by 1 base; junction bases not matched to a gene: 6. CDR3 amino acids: CASSTYGQGAQETQYF. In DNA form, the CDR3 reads TGTGCCAGCAGCACCTACGGACAGGGGGCCCAAGAGACCCAGTACTTC.

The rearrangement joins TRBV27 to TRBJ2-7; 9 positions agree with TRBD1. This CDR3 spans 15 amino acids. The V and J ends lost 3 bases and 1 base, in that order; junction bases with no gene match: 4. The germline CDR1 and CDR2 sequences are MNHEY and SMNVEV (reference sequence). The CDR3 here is CASSLSGTGSYEQYF. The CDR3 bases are TGTGCCAGCAGTTTGTCCGGGACAGGGTCCTACGAGCAGTACTTC.

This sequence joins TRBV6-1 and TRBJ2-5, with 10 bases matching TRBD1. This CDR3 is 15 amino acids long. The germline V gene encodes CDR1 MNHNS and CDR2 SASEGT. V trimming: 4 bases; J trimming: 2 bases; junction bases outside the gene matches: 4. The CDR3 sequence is CASSGQGAAQETQYF. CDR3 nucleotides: TGTGCCAGCAGTGGACAGGGGGCGGCTCAAGAGACCCAGTACTTC.

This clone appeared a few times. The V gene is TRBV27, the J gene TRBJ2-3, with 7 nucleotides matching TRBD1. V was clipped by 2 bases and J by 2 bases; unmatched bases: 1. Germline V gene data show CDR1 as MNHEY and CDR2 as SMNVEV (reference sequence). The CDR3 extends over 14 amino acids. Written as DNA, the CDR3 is TGTGCCAGCAGTTTAGGACAGGACACAGATACGCAGTATTTT. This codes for CASSLGQDTDTQYF.

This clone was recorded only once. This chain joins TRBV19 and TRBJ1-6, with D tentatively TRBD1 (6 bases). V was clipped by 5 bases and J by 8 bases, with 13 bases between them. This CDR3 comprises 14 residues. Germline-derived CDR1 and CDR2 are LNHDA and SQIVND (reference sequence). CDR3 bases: TGTGCCAGTAGTGCCTACAGGGAACATTCACCCCTCCACTTT. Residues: CASSAYREHSPLHF. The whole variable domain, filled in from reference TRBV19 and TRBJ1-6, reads DGGITQSPKYLFRKEGQNVTLSCEQNLNHDAMYWYRQDPGQGLRLIYYSQIVNDFQKGDIAEGYSVSREKKESFPLTVTSAQKNPTAFYLCASSAYREHSPLHFGNGTRLTVT.

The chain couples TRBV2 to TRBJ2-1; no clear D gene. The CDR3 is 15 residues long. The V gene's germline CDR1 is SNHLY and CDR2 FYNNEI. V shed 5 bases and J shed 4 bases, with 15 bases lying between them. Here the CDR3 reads CASSTERSYYNEQFF. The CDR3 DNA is TGTGCCAGCAGTACGGAGCGTTCCTATTACAATGAGCAGTTCTTC.

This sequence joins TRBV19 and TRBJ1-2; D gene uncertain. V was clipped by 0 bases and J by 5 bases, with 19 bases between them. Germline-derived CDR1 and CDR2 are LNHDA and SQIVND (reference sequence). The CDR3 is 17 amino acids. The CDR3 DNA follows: TGTGCCAGTAGTATAGATCACGGAGGGCAGGCTCGGTATGGCTACACCTTC. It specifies CASSIDHGGQARYGYTF.

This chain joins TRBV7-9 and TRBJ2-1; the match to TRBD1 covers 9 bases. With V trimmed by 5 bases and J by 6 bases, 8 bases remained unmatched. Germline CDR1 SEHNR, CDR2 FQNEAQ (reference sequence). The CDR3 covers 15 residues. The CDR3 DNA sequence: TGTGCCAGCAGCGTACAGGGGGGACAGGGCAATGAGCAGTTCTTC. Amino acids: CASSVQGGQGNEQFF.

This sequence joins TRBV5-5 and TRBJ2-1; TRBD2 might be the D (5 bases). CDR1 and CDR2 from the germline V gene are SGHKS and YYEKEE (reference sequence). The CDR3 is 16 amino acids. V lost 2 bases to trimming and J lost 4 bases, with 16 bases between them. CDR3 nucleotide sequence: TGTGCCAGCAGCTTCTTTCGAGGGTCTGGTTACAATGAGCAGTTCTTC. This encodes CASSFFRGSGYNEQFF.

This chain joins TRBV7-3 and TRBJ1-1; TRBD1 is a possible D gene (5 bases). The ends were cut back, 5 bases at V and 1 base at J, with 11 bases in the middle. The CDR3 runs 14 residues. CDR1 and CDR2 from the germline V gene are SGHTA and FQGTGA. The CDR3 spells CASSRTGPNTEAFF. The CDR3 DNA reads TGTGCCAGCAGCCGGACGGGACCGAACACTGAAGCTTTCTTT. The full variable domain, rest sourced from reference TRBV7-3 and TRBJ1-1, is GAGVSQTPSNKVTEKGKYVELRCDPISGHTALYWYRQSLGQGPEFLIYFQGTGAADDSGLPNDRFFAVRPEGSVSTLKIQRTERGDSAVYLCASSRTGPNTEAFFGQGTRLTVV.

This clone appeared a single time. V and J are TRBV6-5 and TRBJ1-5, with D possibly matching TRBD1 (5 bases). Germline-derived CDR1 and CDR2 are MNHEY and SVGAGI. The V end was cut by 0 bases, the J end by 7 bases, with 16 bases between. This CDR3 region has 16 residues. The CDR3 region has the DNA TGTGCCAGCAGTTACTCTCCCCCGGGGCCAGGGCAGCCCCAGCATTTT. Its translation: CASSYSPPGPGQPQHF.

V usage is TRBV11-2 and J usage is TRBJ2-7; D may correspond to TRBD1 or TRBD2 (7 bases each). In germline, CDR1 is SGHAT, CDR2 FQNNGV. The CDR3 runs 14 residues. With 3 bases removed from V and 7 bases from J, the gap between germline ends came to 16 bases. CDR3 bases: TGTGCCAGCAGCTTGGGAGGGGGCCGAGGGGAGCAGTACTTC. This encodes CASSLGGGRGEQYF. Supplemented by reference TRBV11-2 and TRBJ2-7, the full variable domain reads EAGVAQSPRYKIIEKRQSVAFWCNPISGHATLYWYQQILGQGPKLLIQFQNNGVVDDSQLPKDRFSAERLKGVDSTLKIQPAKLEDSAVYLCASSLGGGRGEQYFGPGTRLTVT.

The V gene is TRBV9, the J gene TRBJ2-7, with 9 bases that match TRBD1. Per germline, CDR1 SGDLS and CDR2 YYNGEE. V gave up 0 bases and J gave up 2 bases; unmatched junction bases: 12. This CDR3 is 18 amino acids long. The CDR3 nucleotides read TGTGCCAGCAGCGTAGAATGGAAGTGGACAGGGGTCCCCTACGAGCAGTACTTC. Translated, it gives CASSVEWKWTGVPYEQYF.

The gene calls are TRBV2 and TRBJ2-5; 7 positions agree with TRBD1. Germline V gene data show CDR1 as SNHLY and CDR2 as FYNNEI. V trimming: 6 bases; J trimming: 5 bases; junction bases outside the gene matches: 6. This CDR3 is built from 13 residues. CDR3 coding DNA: TGTGCCAGCAGGACAGGGCGTCTGGAGACCCAGTACTTC. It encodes CASRTGRLETQYF.

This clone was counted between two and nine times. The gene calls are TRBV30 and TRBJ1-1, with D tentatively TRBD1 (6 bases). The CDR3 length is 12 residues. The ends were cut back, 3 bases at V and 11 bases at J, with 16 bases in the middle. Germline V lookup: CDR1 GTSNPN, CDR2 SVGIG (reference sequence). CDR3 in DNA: TGTGCCTGGAGGGACAGCTTCAGACAGGCTTTCTTT. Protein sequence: CAWRDSFRQAFF.

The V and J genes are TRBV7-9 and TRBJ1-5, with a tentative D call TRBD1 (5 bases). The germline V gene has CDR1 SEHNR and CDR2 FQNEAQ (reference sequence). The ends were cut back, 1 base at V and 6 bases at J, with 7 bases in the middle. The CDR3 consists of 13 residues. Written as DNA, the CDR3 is TGTGCCAGCAGCTTAGAAGGGACTCAGCCCCAGCATTTT. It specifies CASSLEGTQPQHF.